Sequencing of this T cell receptor (beta chain) was carried out in a study of cytomegalovirus exposure and HLA in healthy donors (dated by TCRdb to 2015 to 2018). Concerning the study at large: In an earlier analysis of 450 to 750 of the donors, roughly 300 Gb of sequence data and approximately 120 million unique TCR beta sequences from about 190 million T cells were reported. Around 320 gigabases of sequencing data and 70 million to 85 million unique TCR sequences were included in an early release covering under 650 HLA-typed donors. The genetic ancestry cluster associated with self-reported Caucasian donors included around 76% of the 398 genotyped donors. The study was designed to test whether signatures of past pathogen exposure could be identified by cataloging public T cell receptors. The T cell repertoires of several hundred subjects were profiled by immunosequencing and related to cytomegalovirus serostatus. Besides the first cohort of roughly 660 subjects, a separate validation cohort made up of over 95 different subjects was used. To predict cytomegalovirus infection status, the study combined high-throughput TCR immunosequencing, statistical association of individual TCRs with disease status, and machine learning. A later analysis re-analyzed previously published TCR beta repertoires from several hundred donors and added high-resolution HLA genotyping to study TCR occurrence patterns. The later analysis used no new phenotypic data to find candidate immune exposures, relying instead on TCR beta sequences and their occurrence across donors. An earlier analysis of 587 of the donors used high-throughput TCR beta sequencing to judge whether each TCR beta V gene segment behaved as functional or pseudogenic. Donor age, sex, ethnicity and CMV serostatus were collected together with the repertoire data. A later genetic analysis took genome-wide SNP genotypes for about 55% of the 666 donors and used that subset as a discovery cohort. All discovery cohort repertoires had been generated on a single sequencing platform. HLA typing covered class I and class II loci at four-digit resolution. The number of typed donors differed by locus: about 629-640 for A, B, C, DRB1 and DQB1; 522 for DQA1; 606 for DPA1; and about 450 for DPB1. Four or five DR-DQ haplotypes were handled as single units for association and clustering because linkage in the cohort was strong. Among about 400 genotyped donors of the cohort, an average of about 240,000 unique TCR beta nucleotide sequences was sequenced per donor, of which approximately 18% were non-productive. General conclusions and limits of the study: A later genetic analysis reported fewer N-insertions in productive TCRs among donors in an Asian-associated ancestry cluster than the roughly 700-donor mean. Most TCR sequences were seen in very few donors, while some public TCRs were found in many individuals. When HLA alleles, especially DR and DQ, strongly co-occurred, TCR associations were difficult to assign to individual alleles. For the cohort, immune exposure information was limited to CMV serostatus. The presence/absence analyses assumed that sequencing depth was roughly uniform across donors, and that assumption may not be true. Specific HLA alleles were associated with 15,000 to 20,000 TCR beta sequences at a false discovery rate of 0.05 in a later analysis. Linkage disequilibrium might explain the correlated functional status among segregating V segments, but an unknown experimental factor could not be ruled out. In a later analysis, several top co-occurrence clusters were reported to appear linked to parvovirus B19, influenza, CMV and Epstein-Barr virus. V-gene and J-gene trimming of TCR beta chains was associated with a missense DCLRE1C variant in a later genetic analysis, and the association was replicated in an independent cohort. In a later analysis, HLA-associated TCR beta chains showed more clonal expansion and lower generation probabilities than non-associated chains that were equally common. Because some donors lacked HLA typing at each locus, the association tests relied only on the typed subset. This cohort had only TCR beta chains sequenced, and the lack of alpha or paired-chain data limited which features could be detected. Because counts were too low, under 20 rarely observed V segments, including chromosome 9 orphons, were left out of the earlier analysis of approximately 580 of the donors. A few of the identified cytomegalovirus-associated TCR beta chains were confirmed in vitro to be specific for cytomegalovirus antigens. The classifier was reported to diagnose cytomegalovirus status with high specificity and sensitivity in both the original and validation cohorts. Some IMGT-functional V segments, including TRBV6-2 and TRBV6-3, could not be told apart with the 87-base-pair reads, so those segments were excluded. A further reported finding was that TCR beta sequences accurately predicted the HLA-A and HLA-B alleles for most subjects in the first cohort. The study gave a list of 150 to 200 TCR beta chains associated with cytomegalovirus. An earlier analysis of approximately 570 of the donors showed that most TCR beta V segments appeared in productive rearrangements either about 87% or about 30% of the time, which broadly matched IMGT annotations. The authors suggested that the approach could potentially be extended to other disease states and immunological phenotypes. The sequencing pipeline was judged likely to have produced a cluster of highly shared sequence variants as a technical artifact. Most CMV-associated TCR beta chains appeared to be HLA-restricted in a later analysis, and the HLA associations seemed to be driven largely by CMV exposure. In a later analysis, TCR association rates were found to vary across HLA loci, with the most associated TCRs seen for DRB1 alleles and the fewest for HLA-C alleles.

The cohort was made up of about 670 healthy bone marrow donors. At the time of sampling, all cohort members were nominally healthy, though unrecorded immune exposures were likely present. The donor tested CMV seronegative and was one of the 352 seronegative cohort members. Each donor provided a peripheral blood sample, and peripheral blood mononuclear cells were used for TCR beta sequencing. The Qiagen DNeasy Blood Extraction Kit was used to extract genomic DNA from the blood cell samples. The germline V gene (reference sequence) provides CDR1 LNHDA and CDR2 SQIVND. Trimming takes 6 bases off V and 9 bases off J; junction bases not matched to a gene: 14. From cysteine to phenylalanine, the CDR3 is 15 amino acids long. Just the 45-base CDR3 DNA is kept, in frame starting at base 1. The library was made by the immunoSEQ multiplex PCR assay. A mixture of 60 forward primers for TCR Vbeta segments and 13 reverse primers for TCR Jbeta segments was used in the multiplex PCR. The CDR3 region of rearranged TCR beta genes was amplified from genomic DNA with a multiplex PCR assay. The Illumina HiSeq System was used to sequence the amplified TCR beta libraries as 87-base-pair reads. The paper's processing steps were these. A later analysis tallied roughly 80 million unique TCR beta chains across the 640 or so repertoires, and some 10 million of those chains were shared by two or more donors. Raw reads were error-corrected and collapsed into unique sequences with a nearest-neighbor algorithm that merged closely related sequences to remove PCR and sequencing errors. To assign V, D and J gene segments, CDR3 sequences were aligned to IMGT reference sequences. Each retained sequence needed at least a six-nucleotide match to both a V gene segment and a J gene segment. A rearrangement counted as productive if the CDR3 had no stop codons and remained in frame with V and J, and every other rearrangement counted as non-productive. Following IMGT convention, CDR3 was defined as the stretch from the second conserved V-encoded cysteine to the conserved J-encoded phenylalanine. The earlier analysis of roughly 590 of the donors excluded any sequence lacking an unambiguous match to a single V gene segment. In an earlier analysis of approximately 610 of the donors, V segments were called functional above 56.7% productive rearrangements and were called segregating when the between-donor standard deviation exceeded 5%. A statistical classification framework was developed to diagnose cytomegalovirus status using the catalog of TCR beta chain sequences. In a later analysis, TCR nucleotide sequences were compared against IMGT/GENE-DB human TR gene sequences so that V and J genes could be assigned. A later analysis assigned CDR3 sequences and most-parsimonious VDJ recombination scenarios with the TCRdist pipeline. In a later analysis, each TCR beta chain was defined by its CDR3 amino acid sequence together with its V-gene family, and reads lacking a unique V-gene family were excluded. In a later analysis, 550 to 650 highly shared, low-generation-probability nucleotide sequences were removed to address suspected cross-contamination and a sequencing artifact. In a later analysis, a clonal expansion index was calculated for each public chain from normalized within-repertoire ranks of inferred template counts. A later analysis computed generation probabilities with a VDJ recombination model fitted to out-of-frame rearrangements, and checked the results against IGoR. In a later analysis, TCR-TCR, TCR-HLA and TCR-CMV co-occurrence was scored with hypergeometric tests, and a repertoire-size bias correction was applied to TCR pairs. A later analysis estimated false discovery rates by permuting HLA or CMV assignments 20 times. In a later analysis, co-occurring TCRs were grouped using DBSCAN, and TCRdist sequence similarity was added for clustering within HLA-allele-positive subsets. Repertoires with fewer than 30,000 or more than 120,000 public chains were left out of co-occurrence clustering, as were five repertoires with anomalous nucleotide sharing. TCRdb stores this immuneACCESS table with in-frame sequences only. Part of the clones is absent; in the studies checked, under half of the shortfall reflects unresolved V genes, and no reason is known for the rest. Clone size and V and J calls were adopted from that table, with D and trimming inferred from the DNA. Here the sample has some 120,000 clones; 75% to 85% occur a single time. The ten largest clones represent about 2.5% of the sample.

On this clone: The antigen this receptor binds is unknown. No base quality values were provided; no much bigger clone lies one nucleotide off.

This TCR derives from a man aged 25-40 years in good health and CMV-seronegative. The rearranged chain carries TRBV19 and TRBJ1-2; 9 bases in the middle match TRBD1. Sequencing was performed on PBMCs. The nucleotide sequence is given as TGTGCCAGTAGCGGATTAACCGGGACAGGGTTTCGCTACACCTTC. Its protein product is CASSGLTGTGFRYTF. With the portions outside the CDR3 filled from the reference TRBV19 and TRBJ1-2 genes, the complete variable region becomes DGGITQSPKYLFRKEGQNVTLSCEQNLNHDAMYWYRQDPGQGLRLIYYSQIVNDFQKGDIAEGYSVSREKKESFPLTVTSAQKNPTAFYLCASSGLTGTGFRYTFGSGTRLTVV.